The present TCR beta chain was sequenced within a study of blood T cells in healthy people across ages. Study results and limitations: PBMCs went unsorted, and a conclusive naive versus antigen-experienced comparison was therefore prevented. Whereas aged donors had fewer naive CD4+ cells, long-lived donors had more of them and higher diversity.

This clonotype was picked up one time. What it binds is not known. The length of the CDR3 is 15 residues. Germline CDR1 and CDR2: SNHLY and FYNNEI. Trimming cost V 6 bases and J 0 bases, with 12 bases left between them. A sample-barcoded 5' primer and a J-beta primer mix were used in a second PCR of roughly 7 to 12 cycles. Through a template-switch adaptor with 12 random nucleotides, each cDNA molecule received a tag. All samples gave at least 2.5 million CDR3-containing paired-end reads. TCRdb ran MiXCR on the 5' RACE reads and lists one entry per CDR3 protein. The sample has about 640,000 distinct CDR3 sequences, under 70% seen once.

Input material: blood. The chain is built from TRBV2 and TRBJ1-3, with a tentative D call TRBD1 (5 bases). The receptor's source is a man in his 60s in good health. The CDR3 sequence is CASSPGTNSGNTIYF. CDR3 DNA: TGTGCCAGCAGCCCCGGGACGAACTCTGGAAACACCATATATTTT.